Here is one T cell receptor beta chain with its context. No antigen is known for it. The data were taken from a study of radiotherapy plus CTLA-4 blockade in lung cancer. Study-wide points: Interferon-beta and early blood T cell clone dynamics reportedly predicted response best. After treatment with radiotherapy plus ipilimumab, TCR clones that came from the tumor expanded in blood.

Assay used: immunoSEQ multiplex PCR; TCRdb lists only in-frame clones, some missing. Of fewer than 90,000 clones in the sample, roughly four fifths were seen once. Here the sequenced sample was peripheral blood, taken from a patient treated with radiotherapy plus ipilimumab. The clonotype was recovered from a human donor with non-small cell lung cancer who had stable disease on radiotherapy plus ipilimumab.

The CDR3 sequence: CASSPGLWSNQPQHF. The CDR3 coding sequence is TGCGCCAGCAGCCCGGGTCTGTGGAGCAATCAGCCCCAGCATTTT. This chain links TRBV4-1 with TRBJ1-5, with D uncertain. This CDR3 is 15 amino acids long. CDR1 is MGHRA, CDR2 YSYEKL, per germline. V lost 4 bases and J lost 1, with 11 bases in between.